Presented here are 14 T cell receptor beta chains from one specimen sequenced in a study of T cells after somatic rescue of genetic block. TCRdb keeps only in-frame clones here, not all; method: immunoSEQ multiplex PCR. The sample carries tens of thousands of clones, 92% recorded once. Source material: peripheral blood mononuclear cells (PBMCs). These TCRs come from a middle-aged man.

The chain joins TRBV6-5 to TRBJ2-5; tentative D call: TRBD1 (6 bases). The J call is uncertain, as TRBJ2-7 better fits the DNA end. The CDR3 has 15 amino acids. Per the germline V gene, CDR1 is MNHEY and CDR2 is SVGAGI. CDR3 protein: CASSYSDGQSYEQYF. Here the CDR3 DNA reads TGTGCCAGCAGTTACTCGGACGGACAGTCCTACGAGCAGTACTTC.

V and J are TRBV5-8 and TRBJ2-5; no reliable D call. The V gene's germline CDR1 is SGHTS and CDR2 YDEGEE. The CDR3 contains 13 residues. Trimming removed 0 bases from V and 0 bases from J, with 3 bases in between. CDR3 in amino acids: CASSLVNQETQYF. The CDR3, as DNA: TGTGCCAGCAGCTTGGTGAACCAAGAGACCCAGTACTTC.

The genes are TRBV28 and TRBJ1-4; the D is unclear. Germline values: CDR1 MDHEN, CDR2 SYDVKM. There are 14 residues in the CDR3. V lost 6 bases to trimming and J lost 8 bases, with 16 bases between them. This CDR3 reads CASSRYQALEKLFF. CDR3 in DNA: TGTGCCAGCAGCCGCTACCAGGCTTTAGAAAAACTGTTTTTT.

The chain has TRBV6-1 and TRBJ2-2; D gene uncertain. V was clipped by 2 bases and J by 6 bases, with 7 bases between them. Per germline, CDR1 MNHNS and CDR2 SASEGT. CDR3 length equals 13 residues. The CDR3 sequence: CASSETLAGELFF. CDR3 DNA: TGTGCCAGCAGTGAAACGCTCGCCGGGGAGCTGTTTTTT.

The chain is built from TRBV6-1 and TRBJ2-1, with 7 bases that match TRBD2. The V gene's germline CDR1 is MNHNS and CDR2 SASEGT. V trimming: 7 bases; J trimming: 10 bases; junction bases outside the gene matches: 10. The CDR3 covers 13 residues. DNA of the CDR3: TGTGCCAGCATTCGGACTAGAACCACGGAGCAGTTCTTC. It translates to CASIRTRTTEQFF.

The genes are TRBV7-8 and TRBJ2-5; 7 bases fit TRBD2. This CDR3 region has 17 residues. CDR1 SGHVS and CDR2 FQNEAQ come from the germline V gene. V shed 5 bases, J shed 1 base, and the junction held 13 bases outside the gene matches. The CDR3, as DNA: TGTGCCAGCAGCACGAGACTAGCTAGGGTCACCCAAGAGACCCAGTACTTC. Translated, it gives CASSTRLARVTQETQYF.

This clone was counted a single time. The V and J genes are TRBV11-2 and TRBJ1-4, with a weak D call TRBD1 (5 bases). Trimming stripped 5 bases from V and 13 bases from J, with 20 bases between. Germline lookup yields CDR1 SGHAT and CDR2 FQNNGV. This CDR3 is built from 14 residues. In DNA form, the CDR3 reads TGTGCCAGCAGCAAGGCGGCCTACCCGGGGGGACTGTTTTTT. This encodes CASSKAAYPGGLFF.

The V and J genes are TRBV5-4 and TRBJ2-3; D possibly corresponds to TRBD2 (5 bases). Trimming took 2 bases from V and 5 from J, leaving 12 bases between them. The germline V gene encodes CDR1 SGHNT and CDR2 YYREEE (reference sequence). This CDR3 spans 14 amino acids. The CDR3 bases are TGTGCCAGCAGCTTAAAGCGGAGGAGAGATACGCAGTATTTT. It codes for CASSLKRRRDTQYF.

This chain joins TRBV6-4 and TRBJ2-7, with 15 bases lining up with TRBD2. This CDR3 region has 17 residues. Germline CDR1 is MRHNA and CDR2 is SNTAGT. V gave up 6 bases and J gave up 5 bases; unmatched junction bases: 11. CDR3 sequence reads: CASSGGLAGGSPHEQYF. CDR3 DNA: TGTGCCAGCAGCGGGGGACTAGCGGGAGGTTCCCCCCACGAGCAGTACTTC.

This chain uses TRBV28 with TRBJ1-4, with D possibly being TRBD1 (5 bases). V lost 3 bases to trimming and J lost 5 bases, with 7 bases between them. Germline V gives CDR1 MDHEN, CDR2 SYDVKM. The CDR3 length is 13 residues. The CDR3 reads CASSLGGNEKLFF. CDR3 sequence (DNA): TGTGCCAGCAGTTTGGGGGGGAATGAAAAACTGTTTTTT.

The chain recombines TRBV11-2 with TRBJ1-4; a possible D gene is TRBD1 (6 bases). V lost 5 bases, J lost 7 bases, and 14 bases lay in between. Germline lookup yields CDR1 SGHAT and CDR2 FQNNGV. CDR3 length equals 14 residues. The CDR3 region has the DNA TGTGCCAGCAGCCGCCGGGACAAGGGTGAAAAACTGTTTTTT. Protein: CASSRRDKGEKLFF.

The rearrangement links TRBV5-1 to TRBJ2-1, with 8 bases lining up with TRBD1. The CDR3 has 16 residues. V dropped 0 bases and J dropped 7; count of bases not matched to a gene: 9. Germline CDR1 reads SGHRS; CDR2 reads YFSETQ. The CDR3 sequence is CASSLAGTGIPNEQFF. DNA of the CDR3: TGCGCCAGCAGCTTGGCCGGGACAGGTATCCCGAATGAGCAGTTCTTC.

This chain uses TRBV5-8 with TRBJ1-2; 9 bases agree with TRBD1. V was pared by 1 base and J by 7 bases, with 5 bases of the junction left unmatched. The germline CDR1 and CDR2 sequences are SGHTS and YDEGEE. This CDR3 has 14 residues. CDR3 sequence reads: CASSLTGGASGYTF. The CDR3 DNA reads as TGTGCCAGCAGCTTGACAGGGGGCGCGTCTGGCTACACCTTC.

This chain connects TRBV7-9 to TRBJ2-1; 11 positions agree with TRBD1. Germline V gives CDR1 SEHNR, CDR2 FQNEAQ (reference sequence). The CDR3 sequence is 16 residues long. The ends lost 5 bases at V and 4 bases at J; junction bases unmatched: 7. The CDR3 here is CASSPKGQGVYNEQFF. The CDR3 nucleotides are TGTGCCAGCAGCCCCAAGGGACAGGGGGTTTACAATGAGCAGTTCTTC.